The 20 T cell receptor beta chains listed next were all sequenced from one sample in a study of long-term antiretroviral therapy in people with HIV. An immunoSEQ assay, version v3.0, was performed at survey level. Repertoires were generated with immunoSEQ multiplex PCR, while TCRdb's copy carries only in-frame clones and drops some. The sample carries 20,000 to 30,000 clones, over 80% recorded once. The specimen comprised unsorted PBMCs, sampled 1.8 years before starting antiretroviral therapy. The receptors were gathered from a man in his forties or fifties with HIV.

The V and J genes are TRBV5-1 and TRBJ2-5, with D perhaps matching TRBD2 (6 bases). The CDR3 spans 15 residues. Trimming took 4 bases from V and 4 from J, leaving 17 bases between them. CDR1 SGHRS and CDR2 YFSETQ come from the germline V gene. The CDR3 here is CASSKDYPAVETQYF. The CDR3 coding sequence is TGCGCCAGCAGCAAGGACTACCCGGCGGTAGAGACCCAGTACTTC.

This chain links TRBV27 with TRBJ2-5; no firm D call. Trimming removed 3 bases at V and 5 bases at J, with 13 bases between. The germline V gene encodes CDR1 MNHEY and CDR2 SMNVEV (reference sequence). The CDR3 is made up of 14 amino acids. CDR3 in amino acids: CASSFVGTGETQYF. In DNA form, the CDR3 reads TGTGCCAGCAGTTTTGTGGGTACGGGTGAGACCCAGTACTTC.

This rearrangement joins TRBV2 to TRBJ2-3, with 9 bases identical to TRBD1. Unmatched junction bases numbered 11, after V lost 4 bases and J lost 3 bases. In germline, CDR1 is SNHLY, CDR2 FYNNEI. This CDR3 region has 17 residues. The CDR3: CASSGPPGQGRTDTQYF. CDR3 in DNA: TGTGCCAGCAGTGGACCCCCGGGACAGGGTAGGACAGATACGCAGTATTTT.

This chain links TRBV6-5 with TRBJ2-5, with D perhaps TRBD1 (5 bases). V was shortened by 8 bases and J by 5 bases, with 9 bases between the two germline ends. CDR1 MNHEY and CDR2 SVGAGI come from the germline V gene. The CDR3 covers 11 residues. The CDR3 bases are TGTGCCAGCGGGGCTTTTGAGACCCAGTACTTC. This translates into CASGAFETQYF.

The chain employs TRBV5-1 and TRBJ2-7; 10 bases map to TRBD1. The CDR3 runs 15 residues. Trimming cost V 6 bases and J 2 bases; bases outside gene matches: 8. CDR1 is SGHRS and CDR2 is YFSETQ in the germline V gene. The CDR3 sequence: CASNPGQGIPYEQYF. CDR3 sequence (DNA): TGCGCCAGCAACCCGGGACAGGGGATCCCCTACGAGCAGTACTTC.

This chain connects TRBV7-2 to TRBJ2-7; possible D gene TRBD2, 6 bases. The V end was cut by 1 base, the J end by 0 bases, with 16 bases between. The V gene's germline CDR1 is SGHTA and CDR2 FQGNSA. CDR3 length: 17 residues. CDR3 bases: TGTGCCAGCAGCTTAGTAGTGGCTAGCGCGGCCTCCTACGAGCAGTACTTC. Protein sequence: CASSLVVASAASYEQYF. Full variable domain (rest looked up from reference TRBV7-2 and TRBJ2-7): GAGVSQSPSNKVTEKGKDVELRCDPISGHTALYWYRQSLGQGLEFLIYFQGNSAPDKSGLPSDRFSAERTGGSVSTLTIQRTQQEDSAVYLCASSLVVASAASYEQYFGPGTRLTVT.

The chain uses TRBV2 and TRBJ1-5, with TRBD1 identical over 8 bases. The V gene's germline CDR1 is SNHLY and CDR2 FYNNEI. The CDR3 totals 17 residues. Unmatched junction bases numbered 8, after V lost 4 bases and J lost 0 bases. CDR3 sequence (DNA): TGTGCCAGCAGTGGAGGACAGGGCCCTTATAGCAATCAGCCCCAGCATTTT. It encodes CASSGGQGPYSNQPQHF.

This clone was detected only a few times. CDR3 bases: TGCGCCAGCAGTGTTATGTGGAACACTGAAGCTTTCTTT. This translates into CASSVMWNTEAFF. The gene calls are TRBV10-1 and TRBJ1-1; unclear D gene. Trimming cost V 4 bases and J 1 base, with 7 bases left between them. Germline CDR1 WNHNN, CDR2 SYGVQD (reference sequence). The CDR3 sequence is 13 residues long.

The chain employs TRBV5-6 and TRBJ2-5; maybe TRBD1 (5 bases). Trimming removed 2 bases at V and 5 bases at J, with 13 bases between. Germline assignment: CDR1 SGHDT and CDR2 YYEEEE. The CDR3 consists of 14 residues. The CDR3 DNA reads TGTGCCAGCAGCTTAAGGGGCATTGGGGAGACCCAGTACTTC. Translating gives CASSLRGIGETQYF.

The genes are TRBV10-2 and TRBJ1-5; D not resolved. V lost 4 bases, J lost 1 base, and 5 bases lay in between. CDR3 size: 13 residues. Germline V gene lookup returns CDR1 WSHSY and CDR2 SAAADI. CDR3 in amino acids: CASSVDSNQPQHF. CDR3 DNA: TGCGCCAGCAGTGTGGACAGCAATCAGCCCCAGCATTTT.

The J gene is TRBJ2-3, the V gene TRBV7-9; 12 bases map to TRBD2. Germline lookup yields CDR1 SEHNR and CDR2 FQNEAQ (reference sequence). The V segment lost 5 bases and the J segment 2 bases; nucleotides outside the gene matches: 14. There are 19 residues in the CDR3. DNA of the CDR3: TGTGCCAGCAGCCTGCTCGGGACTAGCGGGTCGCCGTACACAGATACGCAGTATTTT. This translates into CASSLLGTSGSPYTDTQYF.

The chain recombines TRBV27 with TRBJ2-1; 7 bases map to TRBD1. Germline trimming cut 6 bases from V and 4 bases from J; bases unmatched to any gene: 3. The CDR3 is 13 amino acids. Germline V gene lookup returns CDR1 MNHEY and CDR2 SMNVEV (reference sequence). This chain's CDR3 is CASRPTGYNEQFF. The CDR3 nucleotides are TGTGCCAGCAGACCGACAGGGTACAATGAGCAGTTCTTC.

The chain has TRBV4-3 and TRBJ1-6; 10 bases line up with TRBD1. With 0 bases clipped from V and 5 bases from J, the junction kept 7 bases outside the gene matches. The length of the CDR3 is 18 residues. Germline CDR1 is LGHNA and CDR2 is YSLEER. The CDR3 loop is CASSQDPTGGGNNSPLHF. For the CDR3, the DNA is TGCGCCAGCAGCCAAGATCCGACAGGGGGCGGTAATAATTCACCCCTCCACTTT.

The chain uses TRBV10-3 and TRBJ1-4, with D possibly matching TRBD1 (6 bases). This CDR3 contains 15 residues. V was trimmed by 0 bases and J by 8 bases, leaving 13 bases between them. Germline loops: CDR1 ENHRY, CDR2 SYGVKD. This CDR3 is CAISESLGAREKLFF. For the CDR3, the DNA is TGTGCCATCAGTGAGTCGTTGGGGGCGAGGGAAAAACTGTTTTTT.

The chain joins TRBV7-2 to TRBJ2-2; possible D gene TRBD1, 6 bases. This CDR3 has 13 residues. The germline V gene encodes CDR1 SGHTA and CDR2 FQGNSA. V was cut by 6 bases and J by 4 bases, with 9 bases left in between. CDR3 amino acids: CASRWGRTGELFF. In DNA form, the CDR3 reads TGTGCCAGCAGATGGGGGCGCACCGGGGAGCTGTTTTTT.

The rearrangement links TRBV6-5 to TRBJ1-5; tentative D call: TRBD1 (6 bases). V dropped 0 bases and J dropped 10 bases, with 13 bases sitting between them. Germline lookup yields CDR1 MNHEY and CDR2 SVGAGI. The CDR3 is made up of 14 amino acids. CDR3 bases: TGTGCCAGCAGTTACTCGCCAGGGGTGGGCCCCCAGCATTTT. The encoded protein is CASSYSPGVGPQHF.

This chain joins TRBV30 and TRBJ1-2, with D perhaps matching TRBD1 (6 bases). Per the germline V gene, CDR1 is GTSNPN and CDR2 is SVGIG (reference sequence). Trimming left V 4 bases short and J 4 bases short, with 19 bases between. CDR3 size: 15 residues. In nucleotides, the CDR3 is TGTGCCTGGATACGGGGGGCTAGATATATCTATGGCTACACCTTC. It specifies CAWIRGARYIYGYTF.

V usage is TRBV19 and J usage is TRBJ1-5; 9 bases map to TRBD1. V dropped 3 bases and J dropped 6; count of bases not matched to a gene: 9. The germline V gene has CDR1 LNHDA and CDR2 SQIVND (reference sequence). The CDR3 totals 16 residues. Here the CDR3 DNA reads TGTGCCAGTAGTATGGTAAACAGGGGGCTGGGTCAGCCCCAGCATTTT. Amino acid sequence: CASSMVNRGLGQPQHF. Based on the CDR3 plus reference TRBV19 and TRBJ1-5, the full variable domain is DGGITQSPKYLFRKEGQNVTLSCEQNLNHDAMYWYRQDPGQGLRLIYYSQIVNDFQKGDIAEGYSVSREKKESFPLTVTSAQKNPTAFYLCASSMVNRGLGQPQHFGDGTRLSIL.

The CDR3 loop is CASSLPGTRGYTF. DNA for the CDR3: TGTGCCAGCAGCTTACCCGGGACCAGGGGCTACACCTTC. V gene TRBV7-3 combines with J gene TRBJ1-2; perhaps TRBD1 as D (5 bases). In germline, CDR1 is SGHTA, CDR2 FQGTGA. The CDR3 has 13 amino acids. The V and J ends lost 2 bases and 8 bases respectively, with 12 bases between them.

This clone has more than one count but fewer than ten. The chain couples TRBV19 to TRBJ1-1, with D possibly matching TRBD1 (6 bases). Trimming left V 5 bases short and J 2 bases short, with 15 bases between. From germline, CDR1 is LNHDA and CDR2 SQIVND (reference sequence). The CDR3 spans 15 residues. The CDR3 reads CASSPLTGGNTEAFF. The CDR3 DNA reads as TGTGCCAGTAGTCCTCTGACAGGCGGTAACACTGAAGCTTTCTTT.